This entry is about one T cell receptor (beta chain). The sample is drawn from a study of blood T cell repertoires in COVID-19. TCRdb's copy holds only in-frame clones and misses some; the assay was immunoSEQ multiplex PCR. Among some 86,000 clones, approximately 81% were seen once, and the ten largest hold around 15%. This clonotype originated in a woman in her seventies with acute or convalescent COVID-19. The sequenced sample was peripheral blood.

The CDR3 DNA follows: TGTGCCAGCAGCGAACGACAGGGGCGGGAAAAACTGTTTTTT. This sequence encodes CASSERQGREKLFF. V is TRBV13 and J is TRBJ1-4; the match to TRBD1 covers 8 bases. After removal of 5 bases from V and 8 bases from J, the junction contained 7 bases not matched to a gene. CDR1 is PRHDT and CDR2 is FYEKMQ in the germline V gene (reference sequence). The CDR3 contains 14 residues.